Sequencing of this T cell receptor beta chain was carried out in a study of blood T cell repertoires in COVID-19. Study details: Sites across the United States, Italy and Spain contributed samples from acute and convalescent COVID-19. From T cells, B-cell-depleted T cells, or PBMCs came the material, which was cDNA or gDNA.

The CDR3 sequence is 17 residues long. Germline assignment: CDR1 SGHRS and CDR2 YFSETQ. V shed 3 bases, J shed 3 bases, and the junction held 6 bases outside the gene matches. Libraries were prepared by immunoSEQ multiplex PCR; TCRdb keeps only in-frame clonotypes and omits some of them. The sample lists about 81,000 clones, more than 75% occurring once. The V call is TRBV5-1, the J call TRBJ2-6; TRBD1 matches at 10 bases. Specimen: peripheral blood. This TCR derives from a woman in her 70s with acute or convalescent COVID-19. The CDR3 reads CASSSPGQGHGANVLTF. CDR3 nucleotides: TGCGCCAGCAGCTCTCCGGGACAGGGGCATGGGGCCAACGTCCTGACTTTC.